Below are 29 T cell receptor beta chains sequenced from a single sample in a study of cytomegalovirus exposure and HLA in healthy donors. Researchers ran the PCR with 60 Vbeta and 13 Jbeta primers. Sequenced by immunoSEQ multiplex PCR; TCRdb stores in-frame clones only, minus some. The sample has around 210,000 clones; 70% to 80% are singletons. Source material: PBMCs. The receptors come from a woman in her twenties or thirties in good health and CMV-seronegative.

J is TRBJ2-3 and V is TRBV29-1; D is possibly TRBD1 (6 bases). Between the trimmed V and J ends, which lost 7 bases and 5 bases, there was a span of 10 bases. Looked up from germline, CDR1 is SQVTM and CDR2 is ANQGSEA. This CDR3 is 11 amino acids long. The CDR3 region is CSDRVGDTQYF. CDR3 bases: TGCAGCGACAGGGTTGGAGATACGCAGTATTTT.

V usage is TRBV9 and J usage is TRBJ2-5; D not certain. Germline CDR1 is SGDLS and CDR2 is YYNGEE. The CDR3 runs 14 residues. V was clipped by 4 bases and J by 5 bases, with 15 bases between them. As DNA, the CDR3 is TGTGCCAGCAGCCCGCGGCTAGTCCGGGAGACCCAGTACTTC. Its protein product is CASSPRLVRETQYF. Filled out from reference TRBV9 and TRBJ2-5, the complete variable domain reads DSGVTQTPKHLITATGQRVTLRCSPRSGDLSVYWYQQSLDQGLQFLIQYYNGEERAKGNILERFSAQQFPDLHSELNLSSLELGDSALYFCASSPRLVRETQYFGPGTRLLVL.

Here the CDR3 reads CAWNSRAYNEQFF. In nucleotides, the CDR3 is TGTGCCTGGAATAGCAGAGCTTACAATGAGCAGTTCTTC. V gene TRBV30 combines with J gene TRBJ2-1, with D unresolved. This CDR3 has 13 residues. The germline V and J ends were trimmed by 4 bases and 4 bases, with 11 bases remaining between them. Germline V gives CDR1 GTSNPN, CDR2 SVGIG (reference sequence).

As for this clone: The junction and the germline gene differ at one end; a read error may be behind it. At the DNA level, this CDR3 is encoded by other sequences in the same sample as well. The gene calls are TRBV5-6 and TRBJ2-7, with TRBD2 matching 7 bases. Looked up from germline, CDR1 is SGHDT and CDR2 is YYEEEE. This CDR3 contains 14 residues. The CDR3 here is CASSLGGDSYEQYF. The CDR3 coding sequence is TGCGCCAGCAGCTTGGGGGGGGACTCCTACGAGCAGTACTTC.

V and J are TRBV4-2 and TRBJ1-3, with 8 bases fitting TRBD1. The CDR3 is 15 residues long. J was trimmed by 4 bases and V by 1 base; bases with no gene match: 3. Per the germline V gene, CDR1 is LGHNA and CDR2 is YNFKEQ. The CDR3 sequence: CASSQAQGEGNTIYF. As DNA, the CDR3 is TGTGCCAGCAGCCAAGCACAGGGGGAGGGAAACACCATATATTTT.

V and J are TRBV5-4 and TRBJ2-5; TRBD2 aligns across 13 bases. The last part of the DNA fits TRBJ2-7 better; the J call may be wrong. This CDR3 spans 18 amino acids. The germline CDR1 and CDR2 sequences are SGHNT and YYREEE (reference sequence). The CDR3 bases are TGTGCCAGCAGCTTCGGGGACGTACTAGCGGGAGGGACCTACGAGCAGTACTTC. Protein: CASSFGDVLAGGTYEQYF.

The chain carries TRBV4-1 and TRBJ1-2; D is perhaps TRBD1 (6 bases). V lost 1 base to trimming and J lost 5 bases, with 14 bases between them. The V gene's germline CDR1 is MGHRA and CDR2 YSYEKL. This CDR3 has 15 amino acids. In nucleotides, the CDR3 is TGCGCCAGCAGCCAAGTTACAGGGCTAGGGTATGGCTACACCTTC. Translated: CASSQVTGLGYGYTF.

In its sample, this clone was seen once. The chain is built from TRBV4-1 and TRBJ1-2; the D is unclear. This CDR3 is built from 11 residues. The V end lost 5 bases, the J end lost 4 bases, and 5 bases lay between the germline ends. Germline V CDR1 and CDR2: MGHRA, YSYEKL. CDR3: CASSSRYGYTF. CDR3 coding DNA: TGCGCCAGCAGCTCCCGCTATGGCTACACCTTC.

J is TRBJ2-2 and V is TRBV5-5, with D possibly TRBD2 on 5 matching bases. Germline CDR1 is SGHKS and CDR2 is YYEKEE (reference sequence). CDR3 length equals 15 residues. Trimming cost V 2 bases and J 2 bases, with 10 bases left between them. The CDR3 protein is CASSFEGLNTGELFF. The CDR3 nucleotides are TGTGCCAGCAGCTTTGAGGGCTTAAACACCGGGGAGCTGTTTTTT. Full variable domain (remainder filled in from reference TRBV5-5 and TRBJ2-2): DAGVTQSPTHLIKTRGQQVTLRCSPISGHKSVSWYQQVLGQGPQFIFQYYEKEERGRGNFPDRFSARQFPNYSSELNVNALLLGDSALYLCASSFEGLNTGELFFGEGSRLTVL.

This chain joins TRBV7-6 and TRBJ2-1, with 8 bases lining up with TRBD1. The CDR3 sequence is 13 residues long. In germline, CDR1 is SGHVS, CDR2 FNYEAQ. The V segment lost 6 bases and the J segment 7 bases; nucleotides outside the gene matches: 5. CDR3 residues: CASSYQGANEQFF. The CDR3 region has the DNA TGTGCCAGCAGTTATCAGGGGGCTAATGAGCAGTTCTTC.

This chain links TRBV5-1 with TRBJ1-1; 9 bases align to TRBD1. The germline gives CDR1 SGHRS, CDR2 YFSETQ. The CDR3 runs to 17 residues. After removal of 2 bases from V and 1 base from J, the junction contained 9 bases not matched to a gene. This CDR3 is CASSFSKTGGRNTEAFF. The CDR3 nucleotides read TGCGCCAGCAGCTTTTCCAAGACAGGGGGGAGGAACACTGAAGCTTTCTTT.

The gene calls are TRBV7-9 and TRBJ1-6; D unclear. The germline V and J ends were trimmed by 6 bases and 3 bases, with 12 bases remaining between them. CDR3 length equals 15 residues. From germline, CDR1 is SEHNR and CDR2 FQNEAQ (reference sequence). The CDR3 bases are TGTGCCAGCAGTCCCAGTGAGGGCTATAATTCACCCCTCCACTTT. Translation gives CASSPSEGYNSPLHF. The variable domain in full, completed from reference TRBV7-9 and TRBJ1-6, reads DTGVSQNPRHKITKRGQNVTFRCDPISEHNRLYWYRQTLGQGPEFLTYFQNEAQLEKSRLLSDRFSAERPKGSFSTLEIQRTEQGDSAMYLCASSPSEGYNSPLHFGNGTRLTVT.

The chain joins TRBV6-5 to TRBJ2-7; 7 nucleotides align to TRBD1. CDR3 length: 14 residues. V was pared by 4 bases and J by 2 bases, with 5 bases of the junction left unmatched. From germline, CDR1 is MNHEY and CDR2 SVGAGI. The CDR3 DNA reads TGTGCCAGCAGTTCCCCCGGGACAGCCTACGAGCAGTACTTC. Protein: CASSSPGTAYEQYF.

This sequence joins TRBV19 and TRBJ1-3, with TRBD1 identical over 7 bases. The CDR3 extends over 15 amino acids. The germline gives CDR1 LNHDA, CDR2 SQIVND (reference sequence). J was trimmed by 0 bases and V by 4 bases; bases with no gene match: 3. The CDR3 region has the DNA TGTGCCAGTAGTACGGGACAGTTCTCTGGAAACACCATATATTTT. Amino acid sequence: CASSTGQFSGNTIYF.

V is TRBV6-1 and J is TRBJ1-2, with 9 nucleotides matching TRBD1. The junction had 10 bases not matched to a gene; V was cut back by 5 bases and J by 6 bases. Germline V gene lookup returns CDR1 MNHNS and CDR2 SASEGT. CDR3 length equals 15 residues. The CDR3 DNA reads TGTGCCAGCAGTCCCGGGACAGGGTTTGCAAATGGCTACACCTTC. This encodes CASSPGTGFANGYTF.

V gene TRBV5-1 combines with J gene TRBJ1-5, with D maybe TRBD1 (5 bases). The CDR3 totals 14 residues. Trimming stripped 0 bases from V and 10 bases from J, with 14 bases between. Germline V gives CDR1 SGHRS, CDR2 YFSETQ. CDR3 loop: CASSLVGADEPQHF. As DNA, the CDR3 is TGCGCCAGCAGCTTGGTAGGGGCCGACGAACCCCAGCATTTT.

The V and J genes are TRBV18 and TRBJ2-5; a possible D gene is TRBD1 (6 bases). The CDR3 runs 16 residues. V was trimmed by 4 bases and J by 2 bases, leaving 17 bases between them. CDR1 is KGHSH and CDR2 is LQKENI in the germline V gene. CDR3 residues: CASSLWAGTKQETQYF. Written as DNA, the CDR3 is TGTGCCAGCTCACTCTGGGCTGGGACAAAGCAAGAGACCCAGTACTTC.

The genes are TRBV29-1 and TRBJ2-2, with 11 bases matching TRBD2. The CDR3 sequence is 14 residues long. The ends lost 5 bases at V and 4 bases at J; junction bases unmatched: 3. From germline, CDR1 is SQVTM and CDR2 ANQGSEA. The CDR3 is CSVRLAGRTGELFF. For the CDR3, the DNA is TGCAGCGTTAGACTAGCGGGACGCACCGGGGAGCTGTTTTTT.

CDR3 protein: CASSFAGATEAFF. The CDR3 DNA reads as TGTGCCAGCAGCTTTGCAGGGGCCACTGAAGCTTTCTTT. The chain combines TRBV7-9 with TRBJ1-1; a possible D gene is TRBD1 (6 bases). V lost 3 bases to trimming and J lost 4 bases, with 9 bases between them. This CDR3 contains 13 residues. Germline V gene sequence: CDR1 SEHNR, CDR2 FQNEAQ (reference sequence).

The chain links TRBV10-3 to TRBJ2-1, with 8 bases matching TRBD2. Trimming cost V 7 bases and J 10 bases; bases outside gene matches: 12. The CDR3 has 14 residues. Germline V gives CDR1 ENHRY, CDR2 SYGVKD. The CDR3 nucleotides are TGTGCCATCAATCCGGGGGGGCGGGATGACGAGCAGTTCTTC. This encodes CAINPGGRDDEQFF.

The chain uses TRBV4-1 and TRBJ2-6, with D hard to call. Trimming pared 3 bases from V and 0 bases from J, leaving 9 bases between. Germline assignment: CDR1 MGHRA and CDR2 YSYEKL. This CDR3 comprises 16 residues. CDR3: CASSHVASSGANVLTF. The DNA of the CDR3 is TGCGCCAGCAGCCACGTGGCCAGCTCTGGGGCCAACGTCCTGACTTTC.

Points on this clone: A junction end diverges from the germline sequence, so it may reflect a read error. The genes are TRBV5-1 and TRBJ2-1, with TRBD2 matching over 9 bases. The CDR3 spans 18 residues. CDR1 and CDR2 (germline): SGHRS, YFSETQ. CDR3 DNA sequence: TGCGCCAGCAGCTTGGTGGTAGTAGCGGGAGTCTCCTTCAATGAGCAGTTCTTC. The encoded protein is CASSLVVVAGVSFNEQFF.

The rearrangement joins TRBV5-1 to TRBJ2-7; TRBD2 matches 9 bases. Per the germline V gene, CDR1 is SGHRS and CDR2 is YFSETQ. J lost 6 bases, V lost 0 bases, and 7 bases had no gene match. The CDR3 extends over 15 amino acids. This chain's CDR3 is CASSLVGSGGFEQYF. In DNA form, the CDR3 reads TGCGCCAGCAGCTTGGTTGGTAGCGGGGGTTTCGAGCAGTACTTC.

CDR3 DNA: TGTGCCAGCAGCGTACTCGGGGCAGATACGCAGTATTTT. Protein product: CASSVLGADTQYF. The chain links TRBV27 to TRBJ2-3, with D possibly matching TRBD2 (5 bases). Germline assignment: CDR1 MNHEY and CDR2 SMNVEV (reference sequence). CDR3 size: 13 residues. V lost 6 bases to trimming and J lost 4 bases, with 11 bases between them.

The J gene is TRBJ1-5, the V gene TRBV27, with unresolved D. The CDR3 is 16 residues long. Germline loops: CDR1 MNHEY, CDR2 SMNVEV (reference sequence). Between the trimmed V and J ends, which lost 7 bases and 0 bases, there was a span of 16 bases. The CDR3 DNA sequence: TGTGCCAGCAAGGCGGAGGGTTCCTATAGCAATCAGCCCCAGCATTTT. Translation gives CASKAEGSYSNQPQHF.

The genes are TRBV18 and TRBJ2-1; D perhaps matches TRBD2 (5 bases). Germline V CDR1 and CDR2: KGHSH, LQKENI. CDR3 length: 16 residues. Trimming shortened V by 4 bases and J by 0 bases, and 13 bases separated the two germline ends. The CDR3 DNA reads as TGTGCCAGCTCACTCCATCGGGATACCTCCTACAATGAGCAGTTCTTC. This sequence encodes CASSLHRDTSYNEQFF.

The chain has TRBV4-2 and TRBJ2-2; TRBD2 matches at 13 bases. Germline CDR1 and CDR2: LGHNA and YNFKEQ. The CDR3 runs 19 residues. Trimming removed 2 bases from V and 5 bases from J; junction bases left unmatched: 11. The DNA of the CDR3 is TGTGCCAGCAGCCAAAGGGTTGGACTAGCGGGAGCAAAGACCGGGGAGCTGTTTTTT. Translation: CASSQRVGLAGAKTGELFF.

The chain links TRBV5-1 to TRBJ1-2; no firm D call. The CDR3 is 14 amino acids. Per germline, CDR1 SGHRS and CDR2 YFSETQ. V lost 4 bases and J 2 bases, leaving 12 bases between the germline ends. For the CDR3, the DNA is TGCGCCAGCAGCCCGCAGACGGAGAACTATGGCTACACCTTC. It encodes CASSPQTENYGYTF. The full variable domain, with the rest looked up from reference TRBV5-1 and TRBJ1-2, is KAGVTQTPRYLIKTRGQQVTLSCSPISGHRSVSWYQQTPGQGLQFLFEYFSETQRNKGNFPGRFSGRQFSNSRSEMNVSTLELGDSALYLCASSPQTENYGYTFGSGTRLTVV.

The V gene is TRBV28, the J gene TRBJ2-7; 7 bases fit TRBD2. This CDR3 spans 14 amino acids. J lost 3 bases, V lost 5 bases, and 7 bases had no gene match. Germline loops: CDR1 MDHEN, CDR2 SYDVKM. CDR3 sequence reads: CASSVAGPNYEQYF. Written as DNA, the CDR3 is TGTGCCAGCAGTGTAGCGGGCCCGAACTACGAGCAGTACTTC.